This paragraph reports one TCR beta chain. This sample is drawn from a study of blood T cell repertoires in COVID-19. Between the trimmed V and J ends, which lost 0 bases and 5 bases, there was a span of 10 bases. There are 14 residues in the CDR3. Germline CDR1 LNHDA, CDR2 SQIVND (reference sequence). Libraries were prepared by immunoSEQ multiplex PCR; TCRdb keeps only in-frame clonotypes and omits some of them. The repertoire holds 350,000 to 400,000 clones, 88% seen once, with 0.95% to 1% in the top ten. The clonotype originates from a woman between 25 and 40 years old with acute COVID-19. Material: PBMCs or T cells enriched from blood (not recorded which). The rearrangement uses TRBV19 and TRBJ1-2; possible D gene TRBD1, 6 bases. The chain's CDR3 is CASSIDWTAYGYTF. The CDR3 coding sequence is TGTGCCAGTAGTATAGATTGGACAGCTTATGGCTACACCTTC.